The next 10 T cell receptor beta chains were all read from a single sample in a study of blood T cell repertoires in COVID-19. Generated by immunoSEQ multiplex PCR, the TCRdb table keeps only in-frame clones and is missing some. The table records about 210,000 clones, 83% of them present only once. Sequenced: peripheral blood. Receptor source: a woman aged 40 to 55 with active or convalescent COVID-19.

The chain carries TRBV15 and TRBJ1-1, with a weak D call TRBD1 (6 bases). CDR3 length equals 12 residues. Trimming removed 0 bases at V and 11 bases at J, with 10 bases between. Germline loops: CDR1 LNHNV, CDR2 YYDKDF (reference sequence). CDR3 region: CATSRDRGAAFF. The CDR3 DNA is TGTGCCACCAGCAGAGATCGGGGGGCGGCTTTCTTT.

V usage is TRBV2 and J usage is TRBJ1-5, with D hard to call. CDR1 is SNHLY and CDR2 is FYNNEI in the germline V gene. The CDR3 runs to 13 residues. Trimming shortened V by 7 bases and J by 2 bases, and 9 bases separated the two germline ends. CDR3 sequence reads: CASTRVGNQPQHF. CDR3 DNA sequence: TGTGCCAGCACTCGGGTGGGCAATCAGCCCCAGCATTTT.

This chain uses TRBV7-9 with TRBJ1-1, with 9 bases that match TRBD1. Germline lookup yields CDR1 SEHNR and CDR2 FQNEAQ (reference sequence). This CDR3 is built from 12 residues. J was trimmed by 11 bases and V by 5 bases; bases with no gene match: 6. This CDR3 reads CASSPYTGGAFF. The DNA for the CDR3 is TGTGCCAGCAGCCCTTATACAGGGGGCGCTTTCTTT.

This chain links TRBV19 with TRBJ2-1; the D is unclear. CDR3 length: 14 residues. Germline assignment: CDR1 LNHDA and CDR2 SQIVND (reference sequence). The V gene lost 9 bases and the J gene lost 0 bases, with 12 bases spanning the gap. The CDR3, as DNA: TGTGCCAGCTCTTTTTACAGCTCCTACAATGAGCAGTTCTTC. The encoded protein is CASSFYSSYNEQFF.

Only one count was recorded for this clone. The chain links TRBV18 to TRBJ2-6, with a weak D call TRBD1 (6 bases). CDR1 and CDR2 (germline): KGHSH, LQKENI. V lost 3 bases and J lost 2, with 8 bases in between. The CDR3 covers 15 residues. CDR3 nucleotides: TGTGCCAGCTCACCCTACAGGGCTGGGGCCAACGTCCTGACTTTC. Translated: CASSPYRAGANVLTF.

The rearrangement joins TRBV3-1 (or the pseudogene TRBV3-2) to TRBJ2-1; weak D call: TRBD2 (5 bases). There are 14 residues in the CDR3. Trimming shortened V by 3 bases and J by 3 bases, and 9 bases separated the two germline ends. The germline CDR1 and CDR2 sequences are LGHDT and YNNKEL (reference sequence). The CDR3 sequence: CASSQNRDYNEQFF. For the CDR3, the DNA is TGTGCCAGCAGCCAGAACCGGGACTACAATGAGCAGTTCTTC.

The chain links TRBV19 to TRBJ1-1; D gene uncertain. CDR1 is LNHDA, CDR2 SQIVND, per germline (reference sequence). Trimming took 3 bases from V and 6 from J, leaving 5 bases between them. The CDR3 contains 11 residues. The CDR3 loop reads CASSIAAEAFF. The CDR3 bases are TGTGCCAGTAGTATCGCAGCTGAAGCTTTCTTT.

This chain links TRBV7-8 with TRBJ2-3; 13 bases fit TRBD2. Germline loops: CDR1 SGHVS, CDR2 FQNEAQ. V shed 5 bases and J 1 base; nucleotides not matched to a gene: 3. The CDR3 is 16 amino acids. CDR3 amino acids: CASSQGLAGGTDTQYF. In DNA form, the CDR3 reads TGTGCCAGCAGCCAAGGACTAGCGGGGGGCACAGATACGCAGTATTTT. Complete variable domain (other parts from reference TRBV7-8 and TRBJ2-3): GAGVSQSPRYKVAKRGQDVALRCDPISGHVSLFWYQQALGQGPEFLTYFQNEAQLDKSGLPSDRFFAERPEGSVSTLKIQRTQQEDSAVYLCASSQGLAGGTDTQYFGPGTRLTVL.

V usage is TRBV28 and J usage is TRBJ1-5; 7 nucleotides agree with TRBD1. The trim removed 2 bases at V and 2 bases at J, leaving 6 bases unmatched. Germline V CDR1 and CDR2: MDHEN, SYDVKM. The CDR3 is 16 amino acids. CDR3 region: CASSLGGRGGNQPQHF. Here the CDR3 DNA reads TGTGCCAGCAGTTTAGGAGGCAGGGGGGGCAATCAGCCCCAGCATTTT.

The rearrangement links TRBV6-5 to TRBJ1-4, with a weak D call TRBD1 (6 bases). CDR1 MNHEY and CDR2 SVGAGI come from the germline V gene. This CDR3 has 12 residues. Trimming removed 4 bases at V and 12 bases at J, with 12 bases between. For the CDR3, the DNA is TGTGCCAGCAGTTGGACAGCGGGGGAACTGTTTTTT. This gives the protein CASSWTAGELFF.